This T cell receptor beta chain emerged from a study of cytomegalovirus exposure and HLA in healthy donors. Study-wide points: Prior analysis indicated that the majority of TCR beta V segments exhibited productivity approximately 87% or approximately 30% of the time. In a later analysis, at a false discovery rate of 0.05, under 20,000 TCR beta sequences were associated with HLA alleles. The listing of fewer than 200 TCR beta chains classed them as cytomegalovirus-associated.

In the case of this clone: Its antigen is unknown.

Donors sampled were nominally healthy, though unrecorded immune exposures were likely. PCR involved 60 Vbeta and 13 Jbeta primers. The data were produced by immunoSEQ multiplex PCR, yet TCRdb's version contains in-frame clones alone and is incomplete. The sample consists of fewer than 140,000 clones, 82% of them appearing once. The J segment lost 6 bases and the V segment lost 3 bases, leaving 11 bases of the junction unmatched. This CDR3 spans 16 amino acids. Per the germline V gene, CDR1 is SGHKS and CDR2 is YYEKEE (reference sequence). V and J are TRBV5-5 and TRBJ2-2; 7 positions agree with TRBD1. The clonotype comes from a man over 45 in good health and CMV-seronegative. The sequenced sample consisted of PBMCs. This chain's CDR3 is CASSWDPGGLSGELFF. CDR3 DNA: TGTGCCAGCAGCTGGGACCCAGGGGGTCTCTCCGGGGAGCTGTTTTTT.